The 10 T cell receptor beta chains given below trace back to one sample, sequenced in a study of CD4 T cells in relation to SARS-CoV-2 and coronaviruses (dated by TCRdb to the early 2020s). CD4+ T cells from unexposed donors were collected before the COVID-19 pandemic (2011-2018). The EasySep CD4+ T cell isolation kit was used to isolate CD4+ T cells once the cultures had run for 9 to 11 days. The antigens for these receptors are not known. Receptor amplification or capture employed the immunoSEQ multiplex PCR assay. TCRdb carries this immuneACCESS record with in-frame sequences only. Its versions omit some clonotypes, under half of them owing to an unresolved V gene in the studies checked, with the rest unexplained. For this sample the table gives 25,000 to 30,000 clones, of which 70% to 85% were detected only once. The leading ten clones occupy roughly 15% of the sample. Sequenced sample: CD4+ T cells from PBMCs, cultured in vitro. These receptors all stem from a human donor in good health.

This clone was counted only a few times. The chain recombines TRBV11-3 with TRBJ2-2; TRBD2 is a possible D gene (5 bases). The germline CDR1 and CDR2 sequences are SGHNT and YENEEA. The CDR3 is 13 residues long. The germline V and J ends were trimmed by 2 bases and 4 bases, with 5 bases remaining between them. CDR3 DNA sequence: TGTGCCAGCAGCTTACGGGGCACCGGGGAGCTGTTTTTT. Protein: CASSLRGTGELFF.

The chain is built from TRBV11-3 and TRBJ2-7; 9 nucleotides align to TRBD1. The V and J ends lost 5 bases and 5 bases, in that order; junction bases with no gene match: 7. This CDR3 contains 14 residues. The V gene's germline CDR1 is SGHNT and CDR2 YENEEA. CDR3 region: CASSPHRTGDEQYF. The DNA of the CDR3 is TGTGCCAGCAGCCCCCATCGGACAGGGGACGAGCAGTACTTC.

The count of this clone is one. This sequence joins TRBV21-1 and TRBJ2-5. TRBV21-1 constitutes a pseudogene. The CDR3 is 9 residues long. The CDR3, as DNA: TGTGCCAGCAGCAAAGCATTTCACTTC. Protein product: CASSKAFHF.

The chain is built from TRBV24-1 and TRBJ2-3; 11 nucleotides agree with TRBD1. Germline-derived CDR1 and CDR2 are KGHDR and SFDVKD. This CDR3 has 16 amino acids. With V trimmed by 4 bases and J by 4 bases, 6 bases remained unmatched. CDR3: CATSESGTGGADTQYF. The CDR3 region has the DNA TGTGCCACCAGTGAATCCGGGACAGGGGGGGCAGATACGCAGTATTTT.

V is TRBV12-5 and J is TRBJ2-1, with 7 bases that match TRBD2. This CDR3 spans 13 amino acids. Per the germline V gene, CDR1 is LGHNT and CDR2 is FRNRAP. J gave up 6 bases and V 4 bases, and 3 bases lay outside the gene matches. The CDR3 sequence is CASGSGTTNEQFF. The CDR3 coding sequence is TGTGCTAGTGGTTCTGGGACTACCAATGAGCAGTTCTTC. Drawing the rest from reference TRBV12-5 and TRBJ2-1, the complete variable domain is DARVTQTPRHKVTEMGQEVTMRCQPILGHNTVFWYRQTMMQGLELLAYFRNRAPLDDSGMPKDRFSAEMPDATLATLKIQPSEPRDSAVYFCASGSGTTNEQFFGPGTRLTVL.

V usage is TRBV7-9 and J usage is TRBJ1-2; TRBD1 agrees at 11 bases. The J segment lost 8 bases and the V segment lost 5 bases, leaving 13 bases of the junction unmatched. The CDR3 totals 16 residues. The germline V gene has CDR1 SEHNR and CDR2 FQNEAQ (reference sequence). The CDR3 protein is CASSPGQGARVGGYTF. In DNA, the CDR3 is TGTGCCAGCAGCCCAGGACAGGGGGCTAGGGTTGGAGGCTACACCTTC.

The chain combines TRBV4-2 with TRBJ2-7; 9 bases map to TRBD1. The germline CDR1 and CDR2 sequences are LGHNA and YNFKEQ. After removal of 3 bases from V and 3 bases from J, the junction contained 6 bases not matched to a gene. The CDR3 covers 15 residues. This CDR3 is CASSQPGQGDYEQYF. CDR3 coding DNA: TGTGCCAGCAGCCAGCCGGGACAGGGAGACTACGAGCAGTACTTC.

The chain has TRBV3-1 (or the pseudogene TRBV3-2) and TRBJ2-7, with D perhaps matching TRBD1 or TRBD2 (5 bases each). CDR3 size: 16 residues. The V end lost 4 bases, the J end lost 3 bases, and 19 bases lay between the germline ends. Germline CDR1 LGHDT, CDR2 YNNKEL (reference sequence). CDR3 nucleotides: TGTGCCAGCAGCCCATCCCTCGGGACGCTTAGCTACGAGCAGTACTTC. As protein: CASSPSLGTLSYEQYF.

DNA for the CDR3: TGCAGCGTTGACCCCACGAGCTCTGGAAACACCATATATTTT. Encoded protein: CSVDPTSSGNTIYF. The V and J genes are TRBV29-1 and TRBJ1-3; D ambiguous. The CDR3 extends over 14 amino acids. V lost 3 bases and J 0 bases, leaving 9 bases between the germline ends. The germline V gene has CDR1 SQVTM and CDR2 ANQGSEA.

This sequence joins TRBV2 and TRBJ1-1; D uncertain. Germline V lookup: CDR1 SNHLY, CDR2 FYNNEI. CDR3 length: 14 residues. Trimming removed 3 bases at V and 3 bases at J, with 11 bases between. CDR3 loop: CASSDSSRYTEAFF. DNA of the CDR3: TGTGCCAGCAGTGATTCGTCCCGCTACACTGAAGCTTTCTTT.